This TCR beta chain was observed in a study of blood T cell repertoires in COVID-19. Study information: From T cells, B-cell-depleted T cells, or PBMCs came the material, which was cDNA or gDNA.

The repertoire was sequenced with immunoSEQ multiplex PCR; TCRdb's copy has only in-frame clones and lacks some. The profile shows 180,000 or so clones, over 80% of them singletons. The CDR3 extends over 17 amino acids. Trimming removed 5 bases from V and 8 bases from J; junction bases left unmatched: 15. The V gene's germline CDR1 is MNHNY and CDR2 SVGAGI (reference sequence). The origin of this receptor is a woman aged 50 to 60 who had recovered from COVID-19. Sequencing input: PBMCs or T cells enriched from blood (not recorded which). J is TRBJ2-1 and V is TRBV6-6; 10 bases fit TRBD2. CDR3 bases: TGTGCCAGCAGTCCCCCGGCCAGCGGGGGGGCCGTGGATGAGCAGTTCTTC. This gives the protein CASSPPASGGAVDEQFF.